Presented here are 7 T cell receptor beta chains from one specimen sequenced in a study of graft-versus-host responses after intestinal transplantation listed by TCRdb under 2021. Antigens of these TCRs are unknown. The sample's time point label is to be understood as: cells obtained before transplantation from donor or recipient. Library preparation used the immunoSEQ multiplex PCR assay. This immuneACCESS table, as held by TCRdb, lists in-frame sequences with V and J called but not all clones. Of the missing ones, under half trace to an unresolved V gene in checked studies; the others have no known cause. The sample table records about 120,000 clones; roughly 93% of these occur just once. Around 0.12% of the sample comes from the top ten. The starting material was unstimulated CD4+ T cells sorted from spleen or lymph node cells, obtained before intestinal transplant. These TCRs come from a human donor who received an intestinal transplant.

This chain uses TRBV6-1 with TRBJ1-5; TRBD1 agrees at 7 bases. This CDR3 contains 15 residues. V was clipped by 2 bases and J by 6 bases; unmatched bases: 7. Germline lookup yields CDR1 MNHNS and CDR2 SASEGT. DNA of the CDR3: TGTGCCAGCAGTGAAACTATAGGGGGCGGTCAGCCCCAGCATTTT. Protein: CASSETIGGGQPQHF.

CDR3 coding DNA: TGTGCCACCGCCGACAGCCAGGCCTACGAGCAGTACTTC. This translates into CATADSQAYEQYF. The chain employs TRBV15 and TRBJ2-7, with a possible D match to TRBD1 (5 bases). Germline V CDR1 and CDR2: LNHNV, YYDKDF (reference sequence). The CDR3 covers 13 residues. V gave up 8 bases and J gave up 2 bases, with 13 bases separating them.

The rearrangement joins TRBV5-6 to TRBJ2-5; 15 bases line up with TRBD2. This CDR3 is 16 amino acids long. Germline CDR1 and CDR2: SGHDT and YYEEEE. The V segment lost 2 bases and the J segment 11 bases; nucleotides outside the gene matches: 10. The CDR3 sequence is CASSFRTSGRAEEQYF. Here the CDR3 DNA reads TGTGCCAGCAGCTTCAGGACTAGCGGGAGGGCGGAGGAGCAGTACTTC. The complete variable domain, with remaining parts taken from reference TRBV5-6 and TRBJ2-5, reads DAGVTQSPTHLIKTRGQQVTLRCSPKSGHDTVSWYQQALGQGPQFIFQYYEEEERQRGNFPDRFSGHQFPNYSSELNVNALLLGDSALYLCASSFRTSGRAEEQYFGPGTRLLVL.

This clone was picked up one time. The gene calls are TRBV29-1 and TRBJ1-1; D unresolved. The germline CDR1 and CDR2 sequences are SQVTM and ANQGSEA. The CDR3 runs to 19 residues. With 1 base removed from V and 2 bases from J, the gap between germline ends came to 26 bases. Here the CDR3 reads CSVEAYLGEGMKSNTEAFF. CDR3 coding DNA: TGCAGCGTTGAAGCCTACCTCGGGGAAGGCATGAAGTCTAACACTGAAGCTTTCTTT.

V and J are TRBV28 and TRBJ1-2, with 9 bases aligning to TRBD1. The V gene end was trimmed by 6 bases and the J gene end by 2 bases; junction bases not matched to a gene: 7. The CDR3 totals 15 residues. Germline loops: CDR1 MDHEN, CDR2 SYDVKM. The CDR3 bases are TGTGCCAGCAGCCGGCCGGGACAGGGAAACTATGGCTACACCTTC. It specifies CASSRPGQGNYGYTF.

This clone was observed a single time. The rearrangement joins TRBV5-1 to TRBJ2-2; D call uncertain. Germline CDR1 SGHRS, CDR2 YFSETQ. The CDR3 runs 14 residues. Trimming left V 0 bases short and J 5 bases short, with 8 bases between. The CDR3 sequence is CASSLGYDTGELFF. Here the CDR3 DNA reads TGCGCCAGCAGCTTGGGGTATGATACCGGGGAGCTGTTTTTT.

This clone is a singleton in its sample. The chain joins TRBV28 to TRBJ1-1; D is unclear. CDR1 and CDR2 from the germline V gene are MDHEN and SYDVKM. V lost 11 bases and J 6 bases, leaving 22 bases between the germline ends. This CDR3 is built from 14 residues. CDR3 sequence (DNA): TGTGCCCACGGACCCACGCTCTCCCGCCCTGAAGCTTTCTTT. Translated, it gives CAHGPTLSRPEAFF.